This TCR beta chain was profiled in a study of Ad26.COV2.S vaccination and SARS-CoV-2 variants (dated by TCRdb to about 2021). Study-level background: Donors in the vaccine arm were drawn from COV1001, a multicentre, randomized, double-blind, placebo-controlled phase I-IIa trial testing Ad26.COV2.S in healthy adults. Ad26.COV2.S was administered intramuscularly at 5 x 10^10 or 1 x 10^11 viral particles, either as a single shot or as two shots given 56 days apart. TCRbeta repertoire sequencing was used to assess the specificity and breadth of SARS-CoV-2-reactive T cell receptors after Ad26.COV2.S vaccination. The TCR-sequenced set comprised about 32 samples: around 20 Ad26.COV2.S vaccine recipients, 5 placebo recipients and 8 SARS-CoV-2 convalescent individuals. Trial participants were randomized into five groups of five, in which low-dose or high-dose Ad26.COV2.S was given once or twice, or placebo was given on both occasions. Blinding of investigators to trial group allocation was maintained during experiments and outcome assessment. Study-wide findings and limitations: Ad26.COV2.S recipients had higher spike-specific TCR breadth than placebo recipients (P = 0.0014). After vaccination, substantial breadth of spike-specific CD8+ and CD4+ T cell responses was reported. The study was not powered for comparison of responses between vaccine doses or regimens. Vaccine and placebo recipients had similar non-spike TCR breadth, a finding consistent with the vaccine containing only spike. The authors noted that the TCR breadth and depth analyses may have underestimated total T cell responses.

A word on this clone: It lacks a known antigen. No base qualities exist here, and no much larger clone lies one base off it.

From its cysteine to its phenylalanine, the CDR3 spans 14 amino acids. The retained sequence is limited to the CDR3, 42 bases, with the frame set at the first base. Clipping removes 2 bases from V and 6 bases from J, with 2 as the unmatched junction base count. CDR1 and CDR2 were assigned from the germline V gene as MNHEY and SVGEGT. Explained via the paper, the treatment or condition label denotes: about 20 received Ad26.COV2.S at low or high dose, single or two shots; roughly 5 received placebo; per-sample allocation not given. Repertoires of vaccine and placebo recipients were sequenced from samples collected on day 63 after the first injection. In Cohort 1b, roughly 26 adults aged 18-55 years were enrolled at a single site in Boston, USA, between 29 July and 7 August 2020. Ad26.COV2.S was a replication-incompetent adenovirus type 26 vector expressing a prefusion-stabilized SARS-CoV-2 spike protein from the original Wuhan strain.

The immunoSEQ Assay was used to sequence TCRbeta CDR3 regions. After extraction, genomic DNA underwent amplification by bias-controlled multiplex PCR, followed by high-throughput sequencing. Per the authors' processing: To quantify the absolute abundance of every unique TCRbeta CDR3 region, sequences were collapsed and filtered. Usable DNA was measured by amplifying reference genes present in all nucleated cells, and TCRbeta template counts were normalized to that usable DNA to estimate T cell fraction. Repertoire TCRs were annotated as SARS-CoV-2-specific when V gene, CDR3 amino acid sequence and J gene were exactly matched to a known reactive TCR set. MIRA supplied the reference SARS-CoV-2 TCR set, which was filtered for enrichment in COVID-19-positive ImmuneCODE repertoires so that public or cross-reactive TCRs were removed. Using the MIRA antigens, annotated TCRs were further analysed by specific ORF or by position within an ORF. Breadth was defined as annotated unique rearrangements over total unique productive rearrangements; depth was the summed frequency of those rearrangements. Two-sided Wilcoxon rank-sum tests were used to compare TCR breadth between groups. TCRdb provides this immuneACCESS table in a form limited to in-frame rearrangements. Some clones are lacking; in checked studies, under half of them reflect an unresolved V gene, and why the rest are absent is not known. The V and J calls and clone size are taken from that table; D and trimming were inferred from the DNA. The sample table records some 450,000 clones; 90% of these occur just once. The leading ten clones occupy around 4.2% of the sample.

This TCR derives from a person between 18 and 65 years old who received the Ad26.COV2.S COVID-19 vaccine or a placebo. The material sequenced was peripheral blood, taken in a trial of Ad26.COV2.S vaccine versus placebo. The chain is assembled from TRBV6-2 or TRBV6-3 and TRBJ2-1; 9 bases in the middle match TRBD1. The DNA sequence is TGTGCCAGCAGTTACGAGACAGGGGGCAATGAGCAGTTCTTC. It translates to CASSYETGGNEQFF.